The T cell receptor beta chain under discussion was sequenced for a study of T cells in Graves' hyperthyroidism and ophthalmopathy. Using RNA transcripts as the source, TCR beta CDR3 regions were amplified. Carried out on the TCR CDR3, a first-round RT-PCR used the HTBI primer set. One entry per CDR3 protein, called by TCRdb with MiXCR from the multiplex PCR reads. Here the sample spans roughly 420,000 distinct CDR3 sequences, approximately 15% being singletons. The CDR3 consists of 17 residues. The germline gives CDR1 MDHEN, CDR2 SYDVKM. V was trimmed by 3 bases and J by 2 bases, leaving 17 bases between them. Clinical symptoms, serum thyroxine and TRAb, thyroid ultrasound and orbital computed tomography were used for the diagnoses.

The source material was blood. The chain uses TRBV28 and TRBJ1-5; D is perhaps TRBD1 (5 bases). This receptor was taken from a woman younger than 30 with Graves' hyperthyroidism. This CDR3 reads CASSFRGPVFGNQPQHF. The CDR3 nucleotides read TGTGCCAGCAGTTTTCGGGGCCCCGTGTTTGGCAATCAGCCCCAGCATTTT.